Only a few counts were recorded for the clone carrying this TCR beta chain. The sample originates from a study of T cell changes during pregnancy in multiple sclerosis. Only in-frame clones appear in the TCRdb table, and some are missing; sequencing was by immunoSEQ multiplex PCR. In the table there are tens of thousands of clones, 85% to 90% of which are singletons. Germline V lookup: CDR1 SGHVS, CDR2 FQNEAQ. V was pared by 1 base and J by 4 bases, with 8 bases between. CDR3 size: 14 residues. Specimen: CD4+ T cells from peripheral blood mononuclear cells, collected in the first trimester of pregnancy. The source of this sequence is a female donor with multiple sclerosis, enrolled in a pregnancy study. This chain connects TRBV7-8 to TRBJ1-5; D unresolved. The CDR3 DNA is TGTGCCAGCAGCTTAGTAGAGGGTAATCAGCCCCAGCATTTT. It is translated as CASSLVEGNQPQHF. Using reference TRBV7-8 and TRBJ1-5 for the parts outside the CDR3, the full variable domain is GAGVSQSPRYKVAKRGQDVALRCDPISGHVSLFWYQQALGQGPEFLTYFQNEAQLDKSGLPSDRFFAERPEGSVSTLKIQRTQQEDSAVYLCASSLVEGNQPQHFGDGTRLSIL.